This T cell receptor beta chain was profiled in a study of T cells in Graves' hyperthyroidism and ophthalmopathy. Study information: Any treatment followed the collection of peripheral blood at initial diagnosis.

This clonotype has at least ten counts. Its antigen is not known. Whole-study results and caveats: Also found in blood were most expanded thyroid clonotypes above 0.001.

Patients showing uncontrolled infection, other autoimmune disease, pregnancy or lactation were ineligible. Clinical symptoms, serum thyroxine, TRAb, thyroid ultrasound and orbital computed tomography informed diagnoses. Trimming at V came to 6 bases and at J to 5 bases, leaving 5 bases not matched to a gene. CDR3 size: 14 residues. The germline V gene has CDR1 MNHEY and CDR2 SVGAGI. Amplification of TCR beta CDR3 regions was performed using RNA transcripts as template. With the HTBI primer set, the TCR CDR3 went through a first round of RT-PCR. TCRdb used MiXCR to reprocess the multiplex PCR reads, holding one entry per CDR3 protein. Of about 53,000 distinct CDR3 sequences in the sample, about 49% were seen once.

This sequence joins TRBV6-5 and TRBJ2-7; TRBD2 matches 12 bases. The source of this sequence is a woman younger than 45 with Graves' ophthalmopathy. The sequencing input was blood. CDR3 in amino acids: CASSPGLAGNEQYF. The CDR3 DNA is TGTGCCAGCAGCCCTGGACTAGCGGGGAACGAGCAGTACTTC.